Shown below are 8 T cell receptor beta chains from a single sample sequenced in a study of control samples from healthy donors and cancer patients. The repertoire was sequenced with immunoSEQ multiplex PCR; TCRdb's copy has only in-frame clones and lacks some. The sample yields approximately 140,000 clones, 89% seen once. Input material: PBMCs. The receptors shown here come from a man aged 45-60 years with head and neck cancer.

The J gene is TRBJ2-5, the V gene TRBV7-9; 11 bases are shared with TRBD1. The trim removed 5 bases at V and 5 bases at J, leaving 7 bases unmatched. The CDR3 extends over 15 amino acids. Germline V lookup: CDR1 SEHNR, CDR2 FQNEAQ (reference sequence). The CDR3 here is CASSAGQGAGETQYF. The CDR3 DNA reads TGTGCCAGCAGCGCCGGACAGGGGGCAGGGGAGACCCAGTACTTC.

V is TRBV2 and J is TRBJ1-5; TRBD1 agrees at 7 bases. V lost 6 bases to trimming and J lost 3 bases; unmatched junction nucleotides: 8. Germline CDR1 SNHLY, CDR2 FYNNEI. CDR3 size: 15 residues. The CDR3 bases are TGTGCCAGCAGCCGTCTAGACAGGGACAATCAGCCCCAGCATTTT. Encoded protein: CASSRLDRDNQPQHF.

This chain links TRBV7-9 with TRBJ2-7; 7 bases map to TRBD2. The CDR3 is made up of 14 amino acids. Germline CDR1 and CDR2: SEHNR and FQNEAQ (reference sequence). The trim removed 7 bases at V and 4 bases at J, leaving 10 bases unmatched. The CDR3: CASTYPGGYYEQYF. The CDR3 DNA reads TGTGCCAGCACCTACCCCGGGGGGTATTACGAGCAGTACTTC.

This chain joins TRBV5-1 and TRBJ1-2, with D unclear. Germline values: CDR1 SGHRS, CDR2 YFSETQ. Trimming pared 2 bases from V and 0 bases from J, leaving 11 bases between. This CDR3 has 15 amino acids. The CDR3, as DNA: TGCGCCAGCAGCTTAGTGCCAGTAGCTAACTATGGCTACACCTTC. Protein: CASSLVPVANYGYTF.

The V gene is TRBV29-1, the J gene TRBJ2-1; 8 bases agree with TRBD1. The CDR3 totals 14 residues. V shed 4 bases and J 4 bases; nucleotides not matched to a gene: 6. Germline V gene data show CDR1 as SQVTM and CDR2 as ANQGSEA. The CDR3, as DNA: TGCAGCGTTGCCGGCGGGACAGGTTACAATGAGCAGTTCTTC. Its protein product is CSVAGGTGYNEQFF.

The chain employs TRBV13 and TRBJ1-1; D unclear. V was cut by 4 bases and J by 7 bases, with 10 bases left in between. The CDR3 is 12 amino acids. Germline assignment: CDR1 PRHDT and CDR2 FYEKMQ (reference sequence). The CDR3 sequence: CASSSEYSEAFF. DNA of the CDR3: TGTGCCAGCAGCTCAGAGTATAGTGAAGCTTTCTTT.

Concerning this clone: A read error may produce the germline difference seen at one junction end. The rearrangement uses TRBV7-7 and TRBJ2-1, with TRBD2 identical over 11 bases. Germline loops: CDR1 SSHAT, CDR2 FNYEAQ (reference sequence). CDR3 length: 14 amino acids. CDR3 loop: CASSLLAGEHEQFF. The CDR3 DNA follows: TGTGCTAGCAGCTTACTAGCGGGAGAACATGAGCAGTTCTTC. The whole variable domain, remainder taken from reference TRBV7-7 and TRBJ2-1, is GAGVSQSPRYKVTKRGQDVTLRCDPISSHATLYWYQQALGQGPEFLTYFNYEAQPDKSGLPSDRFSAERPEGSISTLTIQRTEQRDSAMYRCASSLLAGEHEQFFGPGTRLTVL.

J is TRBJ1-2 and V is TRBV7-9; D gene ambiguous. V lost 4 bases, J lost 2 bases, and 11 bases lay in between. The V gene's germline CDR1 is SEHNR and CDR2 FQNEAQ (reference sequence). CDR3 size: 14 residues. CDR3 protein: CASSSSGRNYGYTF. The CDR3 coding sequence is TGTGCCAGCAGCTCCTCCGGGAGGAACTATGGCTACACCTTC.